This T cell receptor (beta chain) is from a study of blood T cell repertoires in COVID-19. Study-wide context: T cells, B-cell-depleted T cells, or PBMCs supplied cDNA or gDNA.

This clone was recorded only once. Original processing methods: Amplifying reference gene primers gave estimates of nucleated cell counts. Generated by immunoSEQ multiplex PCR, the TCRdb table keeps only in-frame clones and is missing some. V and J calls and clone size are copied from that table; D and trimming were computed from the DNA. Of under 350,000 clones listed, 65% to 90% are singletons. Participant age was about 18 to 89 years, and participants resided in roughly 24 US areas. Researchers sorted participants into cohorts using their self-reported clinical history. Sequenced sample: PBMCs or T cells enriched from blood (not recorded which). This TCR was recovered from a woman aged 40 to 49 with acute COVID-19.

The CDR3 loop reads CASCRGGGVGGETQYF. CDR3 DNA sequence: TGTGCCAGCTGCCGAGGGGGAGGGGTCGGAGGGGAGACCCAGTACTTC. V is TRBV9 and J is TRBJ2-5; D is possibly TRBD2 (7 bases). The germline V gene encodes CDR1 SGDLS and CDR2 YYNGEE. Trimming took off 7 bases at V and 5 bases at J, with 24 bases between the two ends. The length of the CDR3 is 16 residues.